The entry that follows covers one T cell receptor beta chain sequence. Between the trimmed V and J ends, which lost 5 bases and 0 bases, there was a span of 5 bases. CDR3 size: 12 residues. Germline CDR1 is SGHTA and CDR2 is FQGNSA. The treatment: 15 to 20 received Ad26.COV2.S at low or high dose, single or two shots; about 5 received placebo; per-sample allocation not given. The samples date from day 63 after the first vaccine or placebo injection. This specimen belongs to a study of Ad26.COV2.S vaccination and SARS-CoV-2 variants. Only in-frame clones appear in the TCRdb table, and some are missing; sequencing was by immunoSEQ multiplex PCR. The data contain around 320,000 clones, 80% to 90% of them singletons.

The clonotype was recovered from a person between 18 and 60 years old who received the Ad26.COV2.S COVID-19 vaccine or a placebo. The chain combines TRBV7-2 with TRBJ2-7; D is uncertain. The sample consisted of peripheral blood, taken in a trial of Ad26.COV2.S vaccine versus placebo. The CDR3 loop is CASSPSSYEQYF. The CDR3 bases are TGTGCCAGCAGCCCAAGCTCCTACGAGCAGTACTTC.